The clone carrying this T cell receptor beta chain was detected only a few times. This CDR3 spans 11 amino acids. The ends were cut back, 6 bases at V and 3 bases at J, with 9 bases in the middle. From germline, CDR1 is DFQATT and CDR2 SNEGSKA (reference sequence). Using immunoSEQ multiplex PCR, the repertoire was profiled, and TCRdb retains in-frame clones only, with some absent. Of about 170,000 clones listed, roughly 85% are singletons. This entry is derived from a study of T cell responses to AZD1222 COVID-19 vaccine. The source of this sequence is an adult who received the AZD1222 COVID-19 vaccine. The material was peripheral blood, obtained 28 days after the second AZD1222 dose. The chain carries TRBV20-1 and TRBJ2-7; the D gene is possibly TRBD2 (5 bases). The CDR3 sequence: CSAIEGYEQYF. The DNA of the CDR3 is TGCAGTGCCATAGAGGGCTACGAGCAGTACTTC.